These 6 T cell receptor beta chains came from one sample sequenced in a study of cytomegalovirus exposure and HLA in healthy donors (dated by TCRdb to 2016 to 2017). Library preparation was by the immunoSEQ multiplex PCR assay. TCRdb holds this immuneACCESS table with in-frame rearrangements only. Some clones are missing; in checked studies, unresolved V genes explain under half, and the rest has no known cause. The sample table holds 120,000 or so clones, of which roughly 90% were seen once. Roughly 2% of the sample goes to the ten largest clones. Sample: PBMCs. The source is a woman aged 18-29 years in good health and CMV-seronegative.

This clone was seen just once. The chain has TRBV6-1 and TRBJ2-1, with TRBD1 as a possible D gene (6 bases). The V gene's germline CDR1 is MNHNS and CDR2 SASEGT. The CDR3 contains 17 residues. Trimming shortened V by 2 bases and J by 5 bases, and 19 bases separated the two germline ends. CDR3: CASSEFLIGGHNNEQFF. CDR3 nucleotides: TGTGCCAGCAGTGAATTCTTGATAGGGGGTCACAACAATGAGCAGTTCTTC.

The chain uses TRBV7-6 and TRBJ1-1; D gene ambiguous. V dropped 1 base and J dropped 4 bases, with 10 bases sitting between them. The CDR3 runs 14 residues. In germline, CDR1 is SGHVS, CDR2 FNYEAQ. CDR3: CASSLGGVATEAFF. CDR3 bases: TGTGCCAGCAGCTTAGGCGGGGTGGCCACTGAAGCTTTCTTT.

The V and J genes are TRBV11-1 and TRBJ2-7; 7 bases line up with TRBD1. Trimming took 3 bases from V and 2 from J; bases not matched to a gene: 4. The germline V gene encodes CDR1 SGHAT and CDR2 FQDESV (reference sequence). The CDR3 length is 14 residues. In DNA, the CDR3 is TGTGCCAGCAGCTTCGACAGGGCCACCTACGAGCAGTACTTC. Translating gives CASSFDRATYEQYF.

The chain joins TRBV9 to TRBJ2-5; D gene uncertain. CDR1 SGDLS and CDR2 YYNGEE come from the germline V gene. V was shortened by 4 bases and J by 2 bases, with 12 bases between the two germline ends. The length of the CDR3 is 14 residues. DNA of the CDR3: TGTGCCAGCAGCCCCAGAGGCGGACAAGAGACCCAGTACTTC. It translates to CASSPRGGQETQYF.

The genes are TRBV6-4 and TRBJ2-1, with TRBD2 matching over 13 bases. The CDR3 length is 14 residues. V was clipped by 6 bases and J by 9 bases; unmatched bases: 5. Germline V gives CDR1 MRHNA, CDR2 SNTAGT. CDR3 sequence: CASRRTSGSGEQFF. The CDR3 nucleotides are TGTGCCAGCAGGCGGACTAGCGGGAGTGGTGAGCAGTTCTTC.

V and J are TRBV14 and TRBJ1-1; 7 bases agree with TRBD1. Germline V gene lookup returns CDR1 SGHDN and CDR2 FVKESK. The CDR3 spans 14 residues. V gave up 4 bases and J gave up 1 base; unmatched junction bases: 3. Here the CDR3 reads CASSRRQGNTEAFF. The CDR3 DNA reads TGTGCCAGCAGCCGCAGACAGGGGAACACTGAAGCTTTCTTT.